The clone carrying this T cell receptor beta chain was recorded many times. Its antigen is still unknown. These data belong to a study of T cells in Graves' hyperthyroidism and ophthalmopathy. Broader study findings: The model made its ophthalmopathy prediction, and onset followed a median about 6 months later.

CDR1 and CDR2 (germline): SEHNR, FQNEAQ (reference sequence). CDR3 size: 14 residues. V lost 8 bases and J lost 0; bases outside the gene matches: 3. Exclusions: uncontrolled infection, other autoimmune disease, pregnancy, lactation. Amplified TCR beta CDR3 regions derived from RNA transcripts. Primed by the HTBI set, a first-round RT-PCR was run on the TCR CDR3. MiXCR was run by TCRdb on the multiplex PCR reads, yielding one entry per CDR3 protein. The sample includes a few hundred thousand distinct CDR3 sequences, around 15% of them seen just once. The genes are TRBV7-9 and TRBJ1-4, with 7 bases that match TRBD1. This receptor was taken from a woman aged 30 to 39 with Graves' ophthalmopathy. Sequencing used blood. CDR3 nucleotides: TGTGCCAGCGGACAGGCGGCAACTAATGAAAAACTGTTTTTT. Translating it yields CASGQAATNEKLFF. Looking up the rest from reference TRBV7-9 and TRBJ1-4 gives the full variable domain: DTGVSQNPRHKITKRGQNVTFRCDPISEHNRLYWYRQTLGQGPEFLTYFQNEAQLEKSRLLSDRFSAERPKGSFSTLEIQRTEQGDSAMYLCASGQAATNEKLFFGSGTQLSVL.